Below, 4 T cell receptor beta chains from the same sample are listed, as sequenced in a study of OX40 agonist ivuxolimab in advanced cancers. Clones were read by immunoSEQ multiplex PCR, and TCRdb kept only the in-frame ones, dropping some. The table records over 65,000 clones, approximately 92% of them present only once. The sequenced sample was CD4+ or CD8+ T cells sorted from blood, obtained in a trial of the OX40 agonist ivuxolimab. Receptor source: an adult with an advanced solid tumor such as melanoma, head and neck, liver or kidney cancer.

V usage is TRBV19 and J usage is TRBJ2-1; 10 bases are a match to TRBD2. The germline CDR1 and CDR2 sequences are LNHDA and SQIVND (reference sequence). J lost 7 bases, V lost 5 bases, and 11 bases had no gene match. CDR3 length: 16 residues. For the CDR3, the DNA is TGTGCCAGTAGTGTAGTAGCGGGGGGCACAATGAATGAGCAGTTCTTC. Encoded protein: CASSVVAGGTMNEQFF.

The chain has TRBV19 and TRBJ1-2; a weak D match, TRBD1 (5 bases). Germline CDR1 LNHDA, CDR2 SQIVND (reference sequence). V was trimmed by 5 bases and J by 7 bases, leaving 17 bases between them. The length of the CDR3 is 14 residues. The CDR3 protein is CASSYDPGTGGYTF. CDR3 bases: TGTGCCAGTAGTTACGATCCCGGGACGGGTGGCTACACCTTC. Based on the CDR3 plus reference TRBV19 and TRBJ1-2, the full variable domain is DGGITQSPKYLFRKEGQNVTLSCEQNLNHDAMYWYRQDPGQGLRLIYYSQIVNDFQKGDIAEGYSVSREKKESFPLTVTSAQKNPTAFYLCASSYDPGTGGYTFGSGTRLTVV.

V usage is TRBV6-6 and J usage is TRBJ2-7; D ambiguous. Trimming took 2 bases from V and 0 from J, leaving 8 bases between them. In germline, CDR1 is MNHNY, CDR2 SVGAGI (reference sequence). The CDR3 sequence is 14 residues long. The CDR3: CASSYPQSSYEQYF. The CDR3 DNA follows: TGTGCCAGCAGTTACCCACAGAGCTCCTACGAGCAGTACTTC.

The genes are TRBV5-8 and TRBJ1-4; 9 nucleotides align to TRBD1. The length of the CDR3 is 16 residues. The V segment lost 1 base and the J segment 7 bases; nucleotides outside the gene matches: 8. The germline CDR1 and CDR2 sequences are SGHTS and YDEGEE. The CDR3 DNA reads as TGTGCCAGCAGCTTGTTCCCTACAGGGGGCGGTGAAAAACTGTTTTTT. Its protein product is CASSLFPTGGGEKLFF. The whole variable domain, remainder taken from reference TRBV5-8 and TRBJ1-4, is EAGVTQSPTHLIKTRGQQATLRCSPISGHTSVYWYQQALGLGLQFLLWYDEGEERNRGNFPPRFSGRQFPNYSSELNVNALELEDSALYLCASSLFPTGGGEKLFFGSGTQLSVL.